A selection of T cell receptor beta chains follows, all from one sample in a study of breast tumors, draining lymph nodes, adjacent tissues. TCRdb reprocessed the multiplex PCR reads via MiXCR and lists one record per CDR3 protein. Here the sample spans 290,000 or so distinct CDR3 sequences, about 30% being singletons. The sequencing sample was made of axillary lymph node tissue. The source is a female donor with breast cancer. Some clones in this sample may be carry-over from other donors' samples. CDR3s include the opening cysteine and the closing phenylalanine or tryptophan. A D gene is named only where the DNA matches it firmly. Some rows mark clone size as missing; the rest say once, few, many or name a class of expanded clone.

CDR3nt | CDR3aa | d_gene | j_gene | v_gene | abundance
TGCAGCGTTTCCCAGGGCGGGAATTCACCCCTCCACTTT | CSVSQGGNSPLHF | NA | TRBJ1-6 | TRBV29-1 | many
TGCGCCAGCAGCTTGGCCTTGAGACAAAGAGATACCGGGGGGCTGTTTTTT | CASSLALRQRDTGGLFF | NA | TRBJ2-2 | TRBV5-1 | NA
TGTGCCAGCAGCTTATTCGGGATAACGAGGGACGGGTCCTATAATTCACCCCTCCACTTT | CASSLFGITRDGSYNSPLHF | NA | TRBJ1-6 | TRBV11-2 | many
TGTGCCACCAGCAGGATAACAGGTGATCAGCCCCAGCATTTT | CATSRITGDQPQHF | NA | TRBJ1-5 | TRBV15 | many
TGTGCCAGCAGTTTAACGACTAGCGGGTACACAGATACGCAGTATTTT | CASSLTTSGYTDTQYF | TRBD2 | TRBJ2-3 | TRBV28 | NA
TGTGCCAGCAGCTTAGCGGGTGCGCTAGCGGGAGAAACGGCCTTC | CASSLAGALAGETAF | TRBD2 | TRBJ2-5 | TRBV7-9 | many
TGTGCCAGCAGCCTCCGGGACACAGATGGCTACACCTTC | CASSLRDTDGYTF | NA | TRBJ1-2 | TRBV3-1 | many
TGCGCCAGCAGCCAAGGAACTAGCGGGGGTTGGGGCCGGGAGCTGTTTTTT | CASSQGTSGGWGRELFF | TRBD2 | TRBJ2-2 | TRBV4-3 | many
TGCAGCGTTGAACTGGTGGCAGATACGCAGTATTTT | CSVELVADTQYF | NA | TRBJ2-3 | TRBV29-1 | NA
TGTGCCAGCAGCATTAGCGGGACCTCCTACAATGAGCAGTTCTTC | CASSISGTSYNEQFF | TRBD2 | TRBJ2-1 | TRBV7-8 | many
TGTGCCAGCAGACAATACAATGAGCAGTTCTTC | CASRQYNEQFF | NA | TRBJ2-1 | TRBV25-1 | many
TGTGCCAGCAGCTTGGGACTAGCGGGAGGCGATGAGCAGTCCTTC | CASSLGLAGGDEQSF | TRBD2 | TRBJ2-1 | TRBV5-8 | NA
TGTGCCAGCAGCCCCGGAAGAACTAGCGGGAGGCCGTCCTACAATGAGCAGTTCTTC | CASSPGRTSGRPSYNEQFF | TRBD2 | TRBJ2-1 | TRBV7-2 | many
TGTGCCAGTAAGACTAGCGGGAGTGAGTACGAGCAGTACTTC | CASKTSGSEYEQYF | TRBD2 | TRBJ2-7 | TRBV5-4 | NA
TGTGCCAGCAGTGACACGGGACAGGGCGCTGGAAACACCATATATTTT | CASSDTGQGAGNTIYF | TRBD1 | TRBJ1-3 | TRBV6-1 | many
TGTGCCAGGGTAAGGGGAAATCAGCCCCAGCATTTT | CARVRGNQPQHF | NA | TRBJ1-5 | TRBV9 | many
TGTGCCCTGTCGGAGACGACACCCAAGGACGGGGAGCTGTTTTTT | CALSETTPKDGELFF | NA | TRBJ2-2 | TRBV10-3 | many
TGTGCCAGCGCACCGTCGGTAGGGGGGAGGTTTTACTTC | CASAPSVGGRFYF | NA | TRBJ2-7 | TRBV27 | NA
TGTGCCAGCAAGGTCGCGGGGAATGGCTACACCTTC | CASKVAGNGYTF | NA | TRBJ1-2 | TRBV12-3/TRBV12-4 | NA
TGTGCCAGCACCCGGGACAGGCAGTGGGGCGAGCTGTTTTTT | CASTRDRQWGELFF | TRBD1 | TRBJ2-2 | TRBV11-1 | NA
TGTGCCAGCAGCGTAGAGCTACAGAAGTCTGGAAACACCATATATTTT | CASSVELQKSGNTIYF | NA | TRBJ1-3 | TRBV9 | NA
TGTGCCAGCATTCCCCTCCCCCCCGGGGACTCTGGAAACACCATATATTTT | CASIPLPPGDSGNTIYF | NA | TRBJ1-3 | TRBV6-6 | NA